These 2 T cell receptor beta chains originate from one sample sequenced in a study of blood T cell repertoires in COVID-19. Generated by immunoSEQ multiplex PCR, the TCRdb table keeps only in-frame clones and is missing some. The data show around 170,000 clones, around 90% seen once. Material for sequencing was peripheral blood. The receptors stem from a man in his 60s with COVID-19, enrolled during active disease.

V usage is TRBV30 and J usage is TRBJ2-1, with 9 bases matching TRBD2. The CDR3 spans 18 residues. The V and J ends lost 3 bases and 0 bases, in that order; junction bases with no gene match: 12. Germline V CDR1 and CDR2: GTSNPN, SVGIG (reference sequence). The CDR3 reads CAWSDYQLREGSYNEQFF. The CDR3 DNA reads TGTGCCTGGAGCGACTACCAGTTGCGGGAGGGCTCCTACAATGAGCAGTTCTTC.

The V and J genes are TRBV7-9 and TRBJ1-1; 8 bases agree with TRBD1. From germline, CDR1 is SEHNR and CDR2 FQNEAQ (reference sequence). This CDR3 spans 14 amino acids. V trimming: 5 bases; J trimming: 4 bases; junction bases outside the gene matches: 6. The CDR3: CASSKNTGGTEAFF. The CDR3 bases are TGTGCCAGCAGCAAAAATACAGGGGGCACTGAAGCTTTCTTT.